Listed below are T cell receptor beta chains from one sample, sequenced in a study of T-cell reconstitution after alpha-beta-depleted transplantation in children. A single record per CDR3 protein comes from TCRdb applying MiXCR to the PCR reads. The table has about 1,000,000 distinct CDR3 sequences, 25% to 30% seen once. This material consisted of PBMCs, mostly from graft donor cells, taken 360 days after TCRalphabeta/CD19-depleted stem cell transplant. The receptor source for this set is a boy less than two years old who had a stem cell transplant for SCID, so the T cells may come from the graft donor. The conserved cysteine and the conserved F or W are not part of the CDR3 here. The order of the fields is V gene, J gene, CDR3 protein.

>TRBV29-1|TRBJ2-3
SVEFGDTQY
>TRBV12-3/TRBV12-4|TRBJ2-3
ASSLTGSETDTQY
>TRBV5-1|TRBJ1-1
ASSLPYRGRNTEAF
>TRBV20-1|TRBJ2-2
SARGSGYTGELF
>TRBV5-1|TRBJ2-3
ASSSEGFLSTDTQY
>TRBV20-1|TRBJ2-7
SARVGAGGREQY
>TRBV28|TRBJ2-1
ASSFPGQGINNEQF
>TRBV4-1|TRBJ2-7
ASSPWFRAGGSYEQY
>TRBV7-2|TRBJ2-3
ASSSLHGDPTDTQY
>TRBV6-2/TRBV6-3|TRBJ2-7
ASSYYSHRFLDEQY
>TRBV6-1|TRBJ2-7
ASTEGGGEQY
>TRBV12-3/TRBV12-4|TRBJ2-5
ASSYNRGWETQY
>TRBV6-1|TRBJ2-1
ASSSGNLRSYNEQF